Shown below are 20 T cell receptor beta chains from a single sample sequenced in a study of T cell repertoires in aging, cancer and after chemotherapy. Amplification of TCR beta used genomic DNA extracted from peripheral blood. TRB rearrangements spanning V, D and J were amplified using mixed TRB-A/B primers. Each CDR3 protein is one row after TCRdb ran MiXCR on the multiplex PCR reads. The sample holds 2,000 to 2,500 distinct CDR3 sequences, 20% to 25% seen once. The specimen sequenced was blood. Receptors originate from a human donor with a solid tumor.

By sample share, this clonotype is large. The chain recombines TRBV6-5 with TRBJ1-1; D is unclear. This CDR3 contains 14 residues. In germline, CDR1 is MNHEY, CDR2 SVGAGI. The V end was cut by 3 bases, the J end by 0 bases, with 8 bases between. The chain's CDR3 is CASSYRAMNTEAFF. The CDR3 DNA reads TGTGCCAGCAGTTATAGGGCGATGAACACTGAAGCTTTCTTT.

This clonotype is judged medium-sized. The chain combines TRBV15 with TRBJ2-2; the match to TRBD1 covers 7 bases. The CDR3 has 15 amino acids. CDR1 and CDR2 (germline): LNHNV, YYDKDF (reference sequence). The V segment lost 5 bases and the J segment 9 bases; nucleotides outside the gene matches: 12. The DNA for the CDR3 is TGTGCCACCAGCGTTCCCGGGACAGTCCCGAGGGAGCTGTTTTTT. It specifies CATSVPGTVPRELFF.

V gene TRBV20-1 combines with J gene TRBJ2-3; the match to TRBD2 covers 9 bases. The CDR3 extends over 18 amino acids. Trimming took 1 base from V and 2 from J; bases not matched to a gene: 13. The germline gives CDR1 DFQATT, CDR2 SNEGSKA (reference sequence). The CDR3 DNA reads as TGCAGTGCTAGAGGGGGTAGCGGGGGCCTTGCATACACAGATACGCAGTATTTT. It translates to CSARGGSGGLAYTDTQYF.

Regarding this clonotype: Being one base from a much bigger clone, this may be a read error. J is TRBJ1-5 and V is TRBV7-2; the D is unclear. Germline V lookup: CDR1 SGHTA, CDR2 FQGNSA. The CDR3 length is 15 residues. The CDR3 sequence is CDSSLSYSRNQPQHF. The DNA of the CDR3 is TGTGACAGCAGCTTATCGTACAGCCGCAATCAGCCCCAGCATTTT.

This clonotype was seen a few times. The chain is built from TRBV6-2 or TRBV6-3 and TRBJ2-3; 11 positions match TRBD2. The CDR3 runs to 18 residues. Germline trimming cut 2 bases from V and 9 bases from J; bases unmatched to any gene: 16. Per the germline V gene, CDR1 is MNHEY and CDR2 is SVGEGT. The CDR3 protein is CASSYPTGSGGAAGTQYF. CDR3 sequence (DNA): TGTGCCAGCAGTTACCCTACTGGTAGCGGGGGGGCCGCAGGGACGCAGTATTTT.

This clonotype rates as medium-sized (0.01 to 0.1%). The chain links TRBV19 to TRBJ1-1, with D maybe TRBD1 (5 bases). The CDR3 sequence is 11 residues long. Germline V CDR1 and CDR2: LNHDA, SQIVND (reference sequence). The V end was cut by 7 bases, the J end by 8 bases, with 11 bases between. CDR3 sequence (DNA): TGTGCCAGTACCCGTCGACAGGAAGCTTTCTTT. Its translation: CASTRRQEAFF.

V is TRBV2 and J is TRBJ2-2, with 9 bases lining up with TRBD1. CDR1 is SNHLY, CDR2 FYNNEI, per germline. The V gene end was trimmed by 6 bases and the J gene end by 4 bases; junction bases not matched to a gene: 6. This CDR3 contains 15 residues. The DNA of the CDR3 is TGTGCCAGCAGGAAACAGGGGGCGCCCACCGGGGAGCTGTTTTTT. Its protein product is CASRKQGAPTGELFF.

The rearrangement links TRBV24-1 to TRBJ1-2, with TRBD1 identical over 8 bases. V gave up 2 bases and J gave up 8 bases; unmatched junction bases: 6. The CDR3 has 14 residues. The germline V gene encodes CDR1 KGHDR and CDR2 SFDVKD. The CDR3 DNA reads as TGTGCCACCAGTGATTCGGACAGGGTGGTCGGCTACACCTTC. Translating gives CATSDSDRVVGYTF.

The chain recombines TRBV6-1 with TRBJ2-2, with TRBD2 as a possible D gene (5 bases). The CDR3 has 16 amino acids. V lost 5 bases and J 2 bases, leaving 15 bases between the germline ends. Per the germline V gene, CDR1 is MNHNS and CDR2 is SASEGT. This CDR3 reads CASSTGKGGNTGELFF. The CDR3 nucleotides read TGTGCCAGCAGTACCGGGAAGGGCGGAAACACCGGGGAGCTGTTTTTT.

In this sample, this clonotype turned up once. The V and J genes are TRBV11-3 and TRBJ2-1, with D possibly TRBD2 on 6 matching bases. The ends were cut back, 3 bases at V and 6 bases at J, with 12 bases in the middle. The CDR3 has 14 amino acids. Germline assignment: CDR1 SGHNT and CDR2 YENEEA. CDR3 DNA: TGTGCCAGCAGCTTTGGAGGGGACCGCAATGAGCAGTTCTTC. It yields the protein CASSFGGDRNEQFF.

This chain joins TRBV6-4 and TRBJ2-5; 12 nucleotides match TRBD2. Germline CDR1 reads MRHNA; CDR2 reads SNTAGT. V lost 5 bases, J lost 1 base, and 2 bases stayed unmatched. The CDR3 totals 15 residues. The DNA for the CDR3 is TGTGCCAGCAGTCGACTAGCGGGGGCCCAAGAGACCCAGTACTTC. As protein: CASSRLAGAQETQYF.

In its sample, this clonotype ranks as medium-sized. This chain joins TRBV6-5 and TRBJ1-6; no reliable D call. The CDR3 length is 12 residues. CDR1 and CDR2 from the germline V gene are MNHEY and SVGAGI. The V end lost 1 base, the J end lost 8 bases, and 3 bases lay between the germline ends. The CDR3 sequence: CASSYWDSPLHF. Here the CDR3 DNA reads TGTGCCAGCAGTTACTGGGATTCACCCCTCCACTTT.

In this sample, this clonotype is large (0.1 to 1%). This chain joins TRBV29-1 and TRBJ2-2; TRBD2 matches 11 bases. J gave up 2 bases and V 4 bases, and 3 bases lay outside the gene matches. Germline V gene lookup returns CDR1 SQVTM and CDR2 ANQGSEA. The CDR3 has 15 residues. The CDR3 coding sequence is TGCAGCGTTGTAGCGGGGGGGTTCAACACCGGGGAGCTGTTTTTT. The encoded protein is CSVVAGGFNTGELFF.

The DNA for the CDR3 is TGCGCCAGCAGCCAAGTATATATAACAGGGCGAAGCTCCTACGAGCAGTACTTC. Its protein product is CASSQVYITGRSSYEQYF. V and J are TRBV4-1 and TRBJ2-7, with D tentatively TRBD1 (6 bases). The CDR3 loop spans 18 amino acids. Trimming shortened V by 1 base and J by 0 bases, and 19 bases separated the two germline ends. The germline gives CDR1 MGHRA, CDR2 YSYEKL.

This clonotype has a handful of counts. This sequence joins TRBV5-5 and TRBJ1-4; no reliable D call. Germline V gene data show CDR1 as SGHKS and CDR2 as YYEKEE (reference sequence). The ends were cut back, 0 bases at V and 4 bases at J, with 10 bases in the middle. The CDR3 has 15 amino acids. CDR3 in DNA: TGTGCCAGCAGCTTGGAGGGAGGGTTTAATGAAAAACTGTTTTTT. Protein sequence: CASSLEGGFNEKLFF.

The chain links TRBV6-1 to TRBJ2-3, with 7 positions matching TRBD1. V dropped 6 bases and J dropped 2; count of bases not matched to a gene: 5. CDR3 length equals 14 residues. Germline CDR1 is MNHNS and CDR2 is SASEGT. The CDR3 spells CASSRQGITDTQYF. DNA for the CDR3: TGTGCCAGCAGCAGACAGGGAATCACAGATACGCAGTATTTT.

There are a few counts of this clonotype. The chain uses TRBV20-1 and TRBJ1-1; TRBD1 aligns across 8 bases. CDR3 length: 12 residues. Germline CDR1 DFQATT, CDR2 SNEGSKA (reference sequence). CDR3: CRPRGLGTEAFF. CDR3 DNA sequence: TGCAGGCCCAGGGGGCTGGGCACTGAAGCTTTCTTT.

This clonotype is termed medium-sized. The chain recombines TRBV7-6 with TRBJ1-1; TRBD1 is a possible D gene (5 bases). There are 13 residues in the CDR3. Germline CDR1 SGHVS, CDR2 FNYEAQ. V lost 6 bases and J lost 6, with 14 bases in between. The CDR3 DNA reads TGTGCCAGCAGTCCGAGGGAAGGGGCTGAAGCTTTCTTT. It codes for CASSPREGAEAFF.

V and J are TRBV18 and TRBJ1-1; D is undetermined. V lost 4 bases and J lost 1, with 10 bases in between. The CDR3 is 14 residues long. Germline V lookup: CDR1 KGHSH, CDR2 LQKENI. The CDR3 DNA follows: TGTGCCAGCTCACTATTCGGGGAGAACACTGAAGCTTTCTTT. It specifies CASSLFGENTEAFF. Filled out from reference TRBV18 and TRBJ1-1, the complete variable domain reads NAGVMQNPRHLVRRRGQEARLRCSPMKGHSHVYWYRQLPEEGLKFMVYLQKENIIDESGMPKERFSAEFPKEGPSILRIQQVVRGDSAAYFCASSLFGENTEAFFGQGTRLTVV.

This clonotype has a handful of counts. Compared with germline, one end of the junction differs, possibly owing to a read error. The rearrangement uses TRBV7-2 and TRBJ2-2; D is tentatively TRBD1 or TRBD2 (5 bases each). CDR3 length equals 15 residues. Germline V gives CDR1 SGHTA, CDR2 FQGNSA. CDR3 coding DNA: TGCGCCAGCAGCTTGGTTCAGGGACCCACCGGGGAGCTGTTTTTT. It specifies CASSLVQGPTGELFF.